This T cell receptor (beta chain) originates from a study of Ad26.COV2.S vaccination and SARS-CoV-2 variants. Broader study findings: People who got the vaccine had more spike-specific TCR breadth than people who got placebo.

Treatment in this sample: around 19 received Ad26.COV2.S at low or high dose, single or two shots; roughly 5 received placebo; per-sample allocation not given. At day 63 after the first vaccine or placebo injection, samples were drawn. Repertoires were generated with immunoSEQ multiplex PCR, while TCRdb's copy carries only in-frame clones and drops some. The table lists 300,000 to 400,000 clones, about 88% of them singletons. Germline lookup yields CDR1 MNHNS and CDR2 SASEGT. CDR3 size: 15 residues. V lost 2 bases and J lost 3; bases outside the gene matches: 3. Concerning this clone itself: The antigen is undetermined.

Here the sequenced sample was peripheral blood, taken in a trial of Ad26.COV2.S vaccine versus placebo. This rearrangement joins TRBV6-1 to TRBJ1-4; 7 nucleotides agree with TRBD1. The TCR originated in a person aged 18-65 years who received the Ad26.COV2.S COVID-19 vaccine or a placebo. The CDR3 protein is CASSEHRGANEKLFF. The CDR3 DNA is TGTGCCAGCAGTGAACACAGGGGCGCTAATGAAAAACTGTTTTTT.